The T cell receptor beta chain under discussion was sequenced for a study of blood T cell repertoires in COVID-19. Data came from immunoSEQ multiplex PCR; TCRdb stores just in-frame clones and leaves some out. In the table there are some 80,000 clones, about 85% of which are singletons. This clone was observed once. Sequenced input: peripheral blood. The receptor was derived from a human donor in a cohort sampled during active COVID-19.

The CDR3 spells CASSARQSYNSPLHF. The CDR3, as DNA: TGTGCCAGCAGCGCAAGACAGTCTTATAATTCACCCCTCCACTTT. The chain couples TRBV11-3 to TRBJ1-6, with a possible D match to TRBD1 (5 bases). This CDR3 has 15 amino acids. Germline V lookup: CDR1 SGHNT, CDR2 YENEEA. V was trimmed by 5 bases and J by 4 bases, leaving 12 bases between them.